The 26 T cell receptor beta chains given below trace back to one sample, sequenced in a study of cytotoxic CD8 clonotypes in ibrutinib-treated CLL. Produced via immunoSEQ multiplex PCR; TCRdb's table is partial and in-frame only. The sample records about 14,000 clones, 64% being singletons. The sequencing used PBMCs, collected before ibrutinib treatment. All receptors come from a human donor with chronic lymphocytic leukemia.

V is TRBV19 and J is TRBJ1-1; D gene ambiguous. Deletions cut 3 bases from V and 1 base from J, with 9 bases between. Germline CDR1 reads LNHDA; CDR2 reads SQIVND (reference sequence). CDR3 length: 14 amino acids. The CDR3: CASSIRRENTEAFF. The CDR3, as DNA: TGTGCCAGTAGTATTAGGAGGGAGAACACTGAAGCTTTCTTT.

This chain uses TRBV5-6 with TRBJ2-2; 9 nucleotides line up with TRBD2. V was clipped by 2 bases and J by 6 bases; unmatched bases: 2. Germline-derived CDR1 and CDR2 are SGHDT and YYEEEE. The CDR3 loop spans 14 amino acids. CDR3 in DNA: TGTGCCAGCAGCTTCGGCGGGGGGGCCGGGGAGCTGTTTTTT. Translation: CASSFGGGAGELFF. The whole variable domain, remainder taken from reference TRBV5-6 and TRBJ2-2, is DAGVTQSPTHLIKTRGQQVTLRCSPKSGHDTVSWYQQALGQGPQFIFQYYEEEERQRGNFPDRFSGHQFPNYSSELNVNALLLGDSALYLCASSFGGGAGELFFGEGSRLTVL.

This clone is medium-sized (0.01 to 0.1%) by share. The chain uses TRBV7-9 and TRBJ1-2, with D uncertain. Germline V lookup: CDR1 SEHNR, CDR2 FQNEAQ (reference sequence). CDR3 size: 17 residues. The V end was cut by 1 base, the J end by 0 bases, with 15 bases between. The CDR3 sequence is CASSLGYSGGANYGYTF. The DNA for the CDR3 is TGTGCCAGCAGCTTAGGTTATTCGGGAGGTGCTAACTATGGCTACACCTTC.

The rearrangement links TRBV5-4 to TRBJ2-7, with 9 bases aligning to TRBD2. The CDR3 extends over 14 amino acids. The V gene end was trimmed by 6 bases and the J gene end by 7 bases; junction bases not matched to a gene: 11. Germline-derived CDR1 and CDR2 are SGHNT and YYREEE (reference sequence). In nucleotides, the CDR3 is TGTGCCAGCACCCAGCGGGGGGCCGACTTTGAGCAGTACTTC. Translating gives CASTQRGADFEQYF. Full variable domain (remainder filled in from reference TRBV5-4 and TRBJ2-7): ETGVTQSPTHLIKTRGQQVTLRCSSQSGHNTVSWYQQALGQGPQFIFQYYREEENGRGNFPPRFSGLQFPNYSSELNVNALELDDSALYLCASTQRGADFEQYFGPGTRLTVT.

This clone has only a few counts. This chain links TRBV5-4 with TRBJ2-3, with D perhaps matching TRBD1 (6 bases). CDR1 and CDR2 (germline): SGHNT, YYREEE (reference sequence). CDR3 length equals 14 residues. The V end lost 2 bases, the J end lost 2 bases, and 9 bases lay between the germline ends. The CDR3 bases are TGTGCCAGCAGCTTAACAGGGCCCACAGATACGCAGTATTTT. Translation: CASSLTGPTDTQYF. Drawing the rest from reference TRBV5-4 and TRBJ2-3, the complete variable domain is ETGVTQSPTHLIKTRGQQVTLRCSSQSGHNTVSWYQQALGQGPQFIFQYYREEENGRGNFPPRFSGLQFPNYSSELNVNALELDDSALYLCASSLTGPTDTQYFGPGTRLTVL.

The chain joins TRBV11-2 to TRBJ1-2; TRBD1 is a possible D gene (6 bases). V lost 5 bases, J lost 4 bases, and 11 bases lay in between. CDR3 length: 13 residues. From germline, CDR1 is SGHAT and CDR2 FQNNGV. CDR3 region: CASSLAGAYGYTF. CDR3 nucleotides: TGTGCCAGCAGCCTGGCAGGGGCCTATGGCTACACCTTC.

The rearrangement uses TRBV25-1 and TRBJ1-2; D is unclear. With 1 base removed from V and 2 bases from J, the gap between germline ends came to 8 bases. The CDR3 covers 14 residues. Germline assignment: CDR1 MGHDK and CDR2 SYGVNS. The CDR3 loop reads CASSEWRGNYGYTF. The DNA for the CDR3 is TGTGCCAGCAGTGAATGGAGAGGGAACTATGGCTACACCTTC.

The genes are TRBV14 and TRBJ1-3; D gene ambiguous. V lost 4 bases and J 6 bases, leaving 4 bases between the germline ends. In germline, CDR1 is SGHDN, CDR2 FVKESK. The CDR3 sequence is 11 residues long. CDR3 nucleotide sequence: TGTGCCAGCAGCCTATCAAACACCATATATTTT. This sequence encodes CASSLSNTIYF.

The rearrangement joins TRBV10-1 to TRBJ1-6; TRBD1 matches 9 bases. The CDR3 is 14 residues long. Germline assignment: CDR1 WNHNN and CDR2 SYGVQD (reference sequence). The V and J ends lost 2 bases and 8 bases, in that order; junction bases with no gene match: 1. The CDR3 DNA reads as TGCGCCAGCAGTGAGGACAGGGGGGATTCACCCCTCCACTTT. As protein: CASSEDRGDSPLHF.

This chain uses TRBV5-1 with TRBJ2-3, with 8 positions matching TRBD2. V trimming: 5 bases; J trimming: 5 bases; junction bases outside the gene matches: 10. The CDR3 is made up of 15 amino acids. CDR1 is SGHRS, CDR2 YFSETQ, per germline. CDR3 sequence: CASSLMLAGGDTQYF. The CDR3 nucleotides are TGCGCCAGCAGTCTCATGCTAGCGGGCGGAGATACGCAGTATTTT. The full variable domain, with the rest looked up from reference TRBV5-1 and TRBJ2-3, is KAGVTQTPRYLIKTRGQQVTLSCSPISGHRSVSWYQQTPGQGLQFLFEYFSETQRNKGNFPGRFSGRQFSNSRSEMNVSTLELGDSALYLCASSLMLAGGDTQYFGPGTRLTVL.

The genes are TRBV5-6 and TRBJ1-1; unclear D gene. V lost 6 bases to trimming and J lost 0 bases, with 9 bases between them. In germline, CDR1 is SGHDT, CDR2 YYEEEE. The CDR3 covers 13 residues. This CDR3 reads CASTSTVNTEAFF. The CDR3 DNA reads TGTGCCAGCACCAGCACAGTGAACACTGAAGCTTTCTTT.

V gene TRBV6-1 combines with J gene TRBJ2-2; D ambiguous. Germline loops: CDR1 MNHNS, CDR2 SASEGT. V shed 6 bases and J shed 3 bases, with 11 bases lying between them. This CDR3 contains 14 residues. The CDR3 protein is CASRRAPYTGELFF. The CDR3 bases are TGTGCCAGCAGAAGGGCCCCCTACACCGGGGAGCTGTTTTTT.

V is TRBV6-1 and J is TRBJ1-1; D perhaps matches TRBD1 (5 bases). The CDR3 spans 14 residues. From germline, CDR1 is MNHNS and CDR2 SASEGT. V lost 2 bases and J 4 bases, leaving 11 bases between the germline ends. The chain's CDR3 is CASSETRGGTEAFF. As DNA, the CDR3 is TGTGCCAGCAGTGAAACAAGGGGAGGCACTGAAGCTTTCTTT.

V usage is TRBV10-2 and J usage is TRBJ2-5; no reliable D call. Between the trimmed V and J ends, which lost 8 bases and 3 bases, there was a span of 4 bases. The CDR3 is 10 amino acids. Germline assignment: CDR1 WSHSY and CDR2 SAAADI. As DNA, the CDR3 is TGCGCCAGCGGGGAAGAGACCCAGTACTTC. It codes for CASGEETQYF.

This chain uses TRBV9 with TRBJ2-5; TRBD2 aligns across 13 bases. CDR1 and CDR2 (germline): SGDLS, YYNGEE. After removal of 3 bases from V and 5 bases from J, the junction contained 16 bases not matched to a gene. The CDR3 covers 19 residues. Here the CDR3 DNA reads TGTGCCAGCAGCGCCGGACAGACGACTAGCGGGGGGTTTGGGGAGACCCAGTACTTC. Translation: CASSAGQTTSGGFGETQYF.

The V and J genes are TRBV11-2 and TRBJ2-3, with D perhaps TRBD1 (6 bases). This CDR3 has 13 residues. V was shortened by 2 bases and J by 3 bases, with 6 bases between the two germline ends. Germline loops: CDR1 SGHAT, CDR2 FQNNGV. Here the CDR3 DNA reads TGTGCCAGCAGCTTAAGGGGGACAGATACGCAGTATTTT. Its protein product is CASSLRGTDTQYF.

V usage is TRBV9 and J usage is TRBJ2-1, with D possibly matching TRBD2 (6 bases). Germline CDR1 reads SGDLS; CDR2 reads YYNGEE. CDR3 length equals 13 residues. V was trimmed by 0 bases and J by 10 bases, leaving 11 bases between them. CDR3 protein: CASSVATGGEQFF. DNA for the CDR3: TGTGCCAGCAGCGTAGCTACTGGAGGGGAGCAGTTCTTC.

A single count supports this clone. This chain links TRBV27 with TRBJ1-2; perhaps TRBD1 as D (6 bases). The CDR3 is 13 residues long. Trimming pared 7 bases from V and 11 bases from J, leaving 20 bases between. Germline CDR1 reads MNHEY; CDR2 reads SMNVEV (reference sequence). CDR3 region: CASTPSGGQTYTF. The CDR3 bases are TGTGCCAGCACTCCGAGTGGGGGGCAGACTTACACCTTC.

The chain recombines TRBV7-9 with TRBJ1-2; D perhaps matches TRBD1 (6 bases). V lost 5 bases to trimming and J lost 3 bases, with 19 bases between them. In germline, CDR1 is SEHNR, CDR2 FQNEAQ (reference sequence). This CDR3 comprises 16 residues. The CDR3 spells CASSIMGAEVDYGYTF. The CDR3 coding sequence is TGTGCCAGCAGCATTATGGGGGCGGAAGTGGACTATGGCTACACCTTC.

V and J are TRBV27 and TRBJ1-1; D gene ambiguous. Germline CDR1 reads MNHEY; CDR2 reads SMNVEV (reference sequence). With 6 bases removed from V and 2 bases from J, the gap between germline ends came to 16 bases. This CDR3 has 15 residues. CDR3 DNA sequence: TGTGCCAGCAGCAGGACCCGAAGCGATAACACTGAAGCTTTCTTT. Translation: CASSRTRSDNTEAFF.

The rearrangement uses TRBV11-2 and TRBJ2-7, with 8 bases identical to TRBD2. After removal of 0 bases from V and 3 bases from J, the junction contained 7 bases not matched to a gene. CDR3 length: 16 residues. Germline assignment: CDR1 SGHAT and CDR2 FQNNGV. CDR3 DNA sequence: TGTGCCAGCAGCTTAGATCCGCGGGGGGCCTACTACGAGCAGTACTTC. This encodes CASSLDPRGAYYEQYF. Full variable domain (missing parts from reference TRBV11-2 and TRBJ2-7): EAGVAQSPRYKIIEKRQSVAFWCNPISGHATLYWYQQILGQGPKLLIQFQNNGVVDDSQLPKDRFSAERLKGVDSTLKIQPAKLEDSAVYLCASSLDPRGAYYEQYFGPGTRLTVT.

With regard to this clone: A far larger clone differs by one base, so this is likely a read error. CDR3 nucleotides: TGTGCCTGGTGTGTACAACAGGGGGCAAGGCGGGGATGGGGTAGTGGCTACACCTTC. This codes for CAWCVQQGARRGWGSGYTF. This chain links TRBV30 with TRBJ1-2, with TRBD1 matching 9 bases. This CDR3 comprises 19 residues. CDR1 and CDR2 from the germline V gene are GTSNPN and SVGIG (reference sequence).

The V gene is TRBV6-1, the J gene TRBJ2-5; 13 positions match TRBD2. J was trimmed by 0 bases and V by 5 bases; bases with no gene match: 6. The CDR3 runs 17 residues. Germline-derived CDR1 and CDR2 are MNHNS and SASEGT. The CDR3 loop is CASSQGTSGAYQETQYF. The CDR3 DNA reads TGTGCCAGCAGTCAAGGGACTAGCGGGGCCTACCAAGAGACCCAGTACTTC.

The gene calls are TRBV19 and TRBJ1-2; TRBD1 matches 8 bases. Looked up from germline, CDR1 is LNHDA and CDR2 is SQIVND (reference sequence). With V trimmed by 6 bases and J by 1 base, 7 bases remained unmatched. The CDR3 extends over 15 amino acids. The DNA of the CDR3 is TGTGCCAGTAGACCCGGGACAGGCGGTAACTATGGCTACACCTTC. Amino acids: CASRPGTGGNYGYTF.

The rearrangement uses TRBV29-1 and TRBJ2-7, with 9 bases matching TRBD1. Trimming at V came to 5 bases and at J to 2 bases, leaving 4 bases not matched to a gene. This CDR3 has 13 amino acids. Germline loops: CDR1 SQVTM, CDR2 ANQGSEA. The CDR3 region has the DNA TGCAGCGTTCGGGACAGGGTAACCTACGAGCAGTACTTC. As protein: CSVRDRVTYEQYF.

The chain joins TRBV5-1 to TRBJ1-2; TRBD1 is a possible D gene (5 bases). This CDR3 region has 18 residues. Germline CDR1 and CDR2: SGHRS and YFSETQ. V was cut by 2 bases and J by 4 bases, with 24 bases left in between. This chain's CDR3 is CASSFTTDLTGLAYGYTF. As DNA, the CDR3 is TGCGCCAGCAGCTTTACGACAGATCTTACAGGCTTGGCCTATGGCTACACCTTC. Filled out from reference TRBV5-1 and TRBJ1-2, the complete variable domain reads KAGVTQTPRYLIKTRGQQVTLSCSPISGHRSVSWYQQTPGQGLQFLFEYFSETQRNKGNFPGRFSGRQFSNSRSEMNVSTLELGDSALYLCASSFTTDLTGLAYGYTFGSGTRLTVV.